The following is a T cell receptor (beta chain) sequence with its context. Its specificity is unknown. The sample belongs to a study of cytomegalovirus exposure and HLA in healthy donors. Study in general: The same platform used for the approximately 670 first-cohort repertoires was also used for the 100 to 150 validation repertoires, as a later analysis reported. Overall study findings and caveats: It was found in a later analysis that first-cohort TCR clusters tended to co-occur in the approximately 130 validation repertoires.

The assay was immunoSEQ multiplex PCR, and TCRdb's table has in-frame clones only and misses some. The repertoire holds tens of thousands of clones, with less than 90% as singletons. V trimming: 7 bases; J trimming: 9 bases; junction bases outside the gene matches: 23. CDR3 length equals 18 residues. Germline V gene data show CDR1 as LNHDA and CDR2 as SQIVND (reference sequence). Sequencing was carried out using PBMCs. The rearrangement joins TRBV19 to TRBJ2-1, with 8 bases fitting TRBD1. The TCR originated in a woman aged 18-30 years in good health and CMV-seropositive. The CDR3, as DNA: TGTGCCAGTACCATTCGCAGGACAGGGTCACCCCCTAATCGTGAGCAGTTCTTC. This sequence encodes CASTIRRTGSPPNREQFF.